This TCR beta chain was identified in a study of CD8 T cells in ankylosing spondylitis. Each CDR3 protein gets one entry after TCRdb re-called the 5' RACE reads with MiXCR. This table has about 340,000 distinct CDR3 sequences, about 15% appearing once. This CDR3 spans 15 amino acids. Germline V gene lookup returns CDR1 SGDLS and CDR2 YYNGEE. Trimming shortened V by 4 bases and J by 2 bases, and 15 bases separated the two germline ends. This sequence was found in a male donor with ankylosing spondylitis or in good health (not recorded which). The chain employs TRBV9 and TRBJ1-2; D call uncertain. Material: blood, either unsorted or a sorted T cell fraction (not recorded which). Here the CDR3 DNA reads TGTGCCAGCAGCAACCGCGACACCCTCAACTATGGCTACACCTTC. Protein: CASSNRDTLNYGYTF.